These 21 T cell receptor beta chains originate from one sample sequenced in a study of blood T cell repertoires in COVID-19. Here immunoSEQ multiplex PCR was the method, and the copy in TCRdb shows in-frame clones only, minus some. The repertoire holds roughly 150,000 clones, with 60% to 85% as singletons. The sample consisted of peripheral blood. The receptors originated from a man between 65 and 80 years old with acute or convalescent COVID-19.

The chain joins TRBV6-5 to TRBJ1-5; 10 bases are a match to TRBD1. The germline gives CDR1 MNHEY, CDR2 SVGAGI. After removal of 6 bases from V and 8 bases from J, the junction contained 7 bases not matched to a gene. CDR3 length: 14 residues. As DNA, the CDR3 is TGTGCCAGCAGCCGGGACAGGGGTACGGAGCCCCAGCATTTT. Translating it yields CASSRDRGTEPQHF.

This chain links TRBV7-6 with TRBJ1-1; TRBD1 is a possible D gene (5 bases). Per the germline V gene, CDR1 is SGHVS and CDR2 is FNYEAQ. Trimming took 2 bases from V and 8 from J, leaving 12 bases between them. This CDR3 is built from 13 residues. The CDR3 DNA is TGTGCCAGCAGCTTAATGGCCGGGGGGGAAGCTTTCTTT. Its translation: CASSLMAGGEAFF.

The genes are TRBV11-2 and TRBJ2-7; 7 bases align to TRBD1. The V segment lost 5 bases and the J segment 4 bases; nucleotides outside the gene matches: 5. There are 13 residues in the CDR3. Germline V gives CDR1 SGHAT, CDR2 FQNNGV. The CDR3 reads CASSRDRAYEQYF. CDR3 sequence (DNA): TGTGCCAGCAGCCGCGACAGGGCGTACGAGCAGTACTTC.

The V call is TRBV2, the J call TRBJ1-2; 9 positions agree with TRBD1. The CDR3 totals 13 residues. With V trimmed by 6 bases and J by 4 bases, 3 bases remained unmatched. Germline V gene sequence: CDR1 SNHLY, CDR2 FYNNEI. The CDR3 protein is CASRGQGPYGYTF. Here the CDR3 DNA reads TGTGCCAGCAGGGGACAGGGCCCCTATGGCTACACCTTC. Looking up the rest from reference TRBV2 and TRBJ1-2 gives the full variable domain: EPEVTQTPSHQVTQMGQEVILRCVPISNHLYFYWYRQILGQKVEFLVSFYNNEISEKSEIFDDQFSVERPDGSNFTLKIRSTKLEDSAMYFCASRGQGPYGYTFGSGTRLTVV.

V and J are TRBV7-2 and TRBJ1-4, with D possibly matching TRBD1 (5 bases). Germline V CDR1 and CDR2: SGHTA, FQGNSA. Trimming pared 2 bases from V and 2 bases from J, leaving 15 bases between. The CDR3 is made up of 17 amino acids. The CDR3 here is CASSLRGLGMTNEKLFF. The CDR3 DNA reads TGTGCCAGCAGCTTAAGGGGACTGGGAATGACTAATGAAAAACTGTTTTTT.

This clone has more than one count but fewer than ten. This CDR3 is CASRPRGGANTEAFF. The CDR3 nucleotides read TGTGCCAGCAGGCCACGGGGGGGCGCGAACACTGAAGCTTTCTTT. The rearrangement joins TRBV6-5 to TRBJ1-1; perhaps TRBD1 as D (6 bases). CDR3 size: 15 residues. V dropped 6 bases and J dropped 1 base, with 15 bases sitting between them. In germline, CDR1 is MNHEY, CDR2 SVGAGI.

V gene TRBV5-1 combines with J gene TRBJ2-7; TRBD2 agrees at 12 bases. The CDR3 is made up of 13 amino acids. After removal of 8 bases from V and 2 bases from J, the junction contained 2 bases not matched to a gene. Germline V gives CDR1 SGHRS, CDR2 YFSETQ. The CDR3 DNA reads as TGCGCCAGTTCTAGCGGGAGGGCCTACGAGCAGTACTTC. Its protein is CASSSGRAYEQYF.

This clone was observed a single time. The chain links TRBV12-3 or TRBV12-4 to TRBJ1-2; 9 bases match TRBD1. V was clipped by 5 bases and J by 8 bases; unmatched bases: 6. The CDR3 is made up of 13 amino acids. The CDR3 region has the DNA TGTGCCAGCAGTCCCGGGACAGGGCTGGGCTACACCTTC. Translating it yields CASSPGTGLGYTF.

The chain couples TRBV4-3 to TRBJ1-5, with 7 bases lining up with TRBD1. Germline-derived CDR1 and CDR2 are LGHNA and YSLEER. The CDR3 totals 16 residues. V shed 3 bases and J 6 bases; nucleotides not matched to a gene: 11. The DNA for the CDR3 is TGCGCCAGCAGCCAGACGGTACAGGGGAATTCTCAGCCCCAGCATTTT. Its protein product is CASSQTVQGNSQPQHF.

The chain is built from TRBV5-1 and TRBJ2-5; a possible D gene is TRBD1 (6 bases). This CDR3 is built from 16 residues. V was shortened by 4 bases and J by 3 bases, with 19 bases between the two germline ends. In germline, CDR1 is SGHRS, CDR2 YFSETQ. CDR3: CASSLQKERTEETQYF. CDR3 bases: TGCGCCAGCAGCCTGCAGAAGGAGCGGACAGAAGAGACCCAGTACTTC.

The chain joins TRBV19 to TRBJ1-4, with D perhaps TRBD1 (5 bases). Germline V lookup: CDR1 LNHDA, CDR2 SQIVND (reference sequence). This CDR3 region has 15 residues. The germline V and J ends were trimmed by 3 bases and 8 bases, with 16 bases remaining between them. CDR3 nucleotide sequence: TGTGCCAGTAGTATCGGTGACAGCCGTCGGGAAAAACTGTTTTTT. Protein sequence: CASSIGDSRREKLFF. Filled out from reference TRBV19 and TRBJ1-4, the complete variable domain reads DGGITQSPKYLFRKEGQNVTLSCEQNLNHDAMYWYRQDPGQGLRLIYYSQIVNDFQKGDIAEGYSVSREKKESFPLTVTSAQKNPTAFYLCASSIGDSRREKLFFGSGTQLSVL.

Worth noting for this clone: Other nucleotide sequences from this sample produce the same CDR3. The chain combines TRBV4-2 with TRBJ2-7; 10 nucleotides align to TRBD2. CDR1 and CDR2 (germline): LGHNA, YNFKEQ. The ends lost 0 bases at V and 4 bases at J; junction bases unmatched: 6. The length of the CDR3 is 16 residues. The CDR3 DNA is TGTGCCAGCAGCCAAGAACTAGCGGGACCGTTATACGAGCAGTACTTC. Protein sequence: CASSQELAGPLYEQYF.

The chain uses TRBV15 and TRBJ1-1, with TRBD1 as a possible D gene (5 bases). From germline, CDR1 is LNHNV and CDR2 YYDKDF (reference sequence). The CDR3 is 15 amino acids. The V and J ends lost 1 base and 0 bases respectively, with 9 bases between them. CDR3 region: CATSRGGGMNTEAFF. CDR3 bases: TGTGCCACCAGCAGAGGGGGGGGGATGAACACTGAAGCTTTCTTT.

This clone was counted a few times. The chain joins TRBV5-1 to TRBJ2-4; tentative D call: TRBD1 (5 bases). V lost 4 bases, J lost 2 bases, and 13 bases lay in between. Germline V gene data show CDR1 as SGHRS and CDR2 as YFSETQ. The CDR3 is 15 amino acids. DNA for the CDR3: TGCGCCAGCAGCGCATCAACAGGTTCCAAAAACATTCAGTACTTC. Translated, it gives CASSASTGSKNIQYF.

This clone was seen a few times. The V gene is TRBV6-5, the J gene TRBJ2-5; 9 bases map to TRBD2. The junction had 3 bases not matched to a gene; V was cut back by 8 bases and J by 2 bases. Germline loops: CDR1 MNHEY, CDR2 SVGAGI. The CDR3 contains 13 residues. The CDR3 DNA reads TGTGCCAGCGGCGGGGGGGCACAAGAGACCCAGTACTTC. It is translated as CASGGGAQETQYF.

The chain joins TRBV5-1 to TRBJ1-1, with D possibly matching TRBD1 (6 bases). The length of the CDR3 is 17 residues. Per the germline V gene, CDR1 is SGHRS and CDR2 is YFSETQ. V was clipped by 1 base and J by 11 bases, with 27 bases between them. CDR3 protein: CASSLSPLNLGATAAFF. Here the CDR3 DNA reads TGCGCCAGCAGCTTGTCCCCCTTGAACTTGGGGGCTACGGCGGCTTTCTTT. Complete variable domain (other parts from reference TRBV5-1 and TRBJ1-1): KAGVTQTPRYLIKTRGQQVTLSCSPISGHRSVSWYQQTPGQGLQFLFEYFSETQRNKGNFPGRFSGRQFSNSRSEMNVSTLELGDSALYLCASSLSPLNLGATAAFFGQGTRLTVV.

The CDR3 DNA is TGTGCCAGCAGCTTAAATCCCAGCGTTTACAATGAGCAGTTCTTC. Translated, it gives CASSLNPSVYNEQFF. The rearrangement joins TRBV7-3 to TRBJ2-1; D gene unclear. V was shortened by 1 base and J by 4 bases, with 11 bases between the two germline ends. Germline-derived CDR1 and CDR2 are SGHTA and FQGTGA. CDR3 length equals 15 residues.

This chain uses TRBV2 with TRBJ2-2; TRBD2 matches 13 bases. Germline CDR1 SNHLY, CDR2 FYNNEI. The CDR3 runs to 18 residues. Trimming took 8 bases from V and 1 from J; bases not matched to a gene: 10. Here the CDR3 reads CASFGIGLAGENTGELFF. The CDR3 DNA reads TGTGCCAGCTTCGGAATAGGACTAGCGGGGGAGAACACCGGGGAGCTGTTTTTT.

The chain is built from TRBV6-5 and TRBJ1-1; D perhaps matches TRBD1 (6 bases). V was cut by 2 bases and J by 1 base, with 14 bases left in between. Germline V gene data show CDR1 as MNHEY and CDR2 as SVGAGI. The CDR3 extends over 16 amino acids. The CDR3 DNA reads TGTGCCAGCAGTTACACCCAGGGGTATGGGAACACTGAAGCTTTCTTT. Protein sequence: CASSYTQGYGNTEAFF.

J is TRBJ1-6 and V is TRBV19, with D perhaps matching TRBD1 (6 bases). The CDR3 totals 17 residues. Looked up from germline, CDR1 is LNHDA and CDR2 is SQIVND (reference sequence). Trimming shortened V by 1 base and J by 1 base, and 11 bases separated the two germline ends. CDR3 loop: CASSIAPDSSYNSPLHF. The CDR3 nucleotides read TGTGCCAGTAGTATAGCCCCGGACAGTTCCTATAATTCACCCCTCCACTTT.

The chain has TRBV4-3 and TRBJ1-1; D may be TRBD1 (5 bases). Germline CDR1 LGHNA, CDR2 YSLEER. V lost 3 bases and J 4 bases, leaving 12 bases between the germline ends. The CDR3 is 14 amino acids. The CDR3 spells CASSHSMGGTEAFF. CDR3 DNA sequence: TGCGCCAGCAGCCACTCGATGGGGGGCACTGAAGCTTTCTTT.